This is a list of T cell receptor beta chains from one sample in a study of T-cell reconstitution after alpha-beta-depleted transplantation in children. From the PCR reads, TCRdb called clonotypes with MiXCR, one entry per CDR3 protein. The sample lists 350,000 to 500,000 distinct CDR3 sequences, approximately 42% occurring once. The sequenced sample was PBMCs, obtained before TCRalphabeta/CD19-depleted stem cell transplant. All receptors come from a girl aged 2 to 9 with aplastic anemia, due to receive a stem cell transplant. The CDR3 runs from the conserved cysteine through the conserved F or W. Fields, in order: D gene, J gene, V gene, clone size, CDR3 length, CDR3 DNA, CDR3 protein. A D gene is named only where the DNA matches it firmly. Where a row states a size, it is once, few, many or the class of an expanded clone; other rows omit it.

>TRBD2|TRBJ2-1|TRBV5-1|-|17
TGCGCCAGCAGCTTACTAGCGGGGGGGAGCTCCTACAATGAGCAGTTCTTC
CASSLLAGGSSYNEQFF
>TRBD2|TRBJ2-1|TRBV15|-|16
TGTGCCACCAGCAGAGAGGGACTAGCGTCGTACAATGAGCAGTTCTTC
CATSREGLASYNEQFF
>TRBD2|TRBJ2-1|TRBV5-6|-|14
TGTGCCAGCAGCTTCCGGGGGGGCTGGCGAGAGCAGTTCTTC
CASSFRGGWREQFF
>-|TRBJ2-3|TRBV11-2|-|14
TGTGCCAGCAGCCTCCGGGACCCCACAGATACGCAGTATTTT
CASSLRDPTDTQYF
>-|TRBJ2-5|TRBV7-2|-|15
TGTGCCAGCAGCTTAGGGAGGGGTTGGGTAGGGACCCAGTACTTC
CASSLGRGWVGTQYF
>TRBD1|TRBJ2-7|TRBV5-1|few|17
TGCGCCAGCAGACCGGGACAGGGGGCCCAAAGCTCCTACGAGCAGTACTTC
CASRPGQGAQSSYEQYF
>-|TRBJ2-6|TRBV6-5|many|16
TGTGCCAGCAGGACAAGGGGCGCCTCTGGGGCCAACGTCCTGACTTTC
CASRTRGASGANVLTF
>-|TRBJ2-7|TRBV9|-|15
TGTGCCAGCAGCGTGGGCCTGGGCGCGTATTACGAGCAGTACTTC
CASSVGLGAYYEQYF
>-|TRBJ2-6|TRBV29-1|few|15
TGCAGCGTTGAGTTGGGCGCCTCTGGGGCCAACGTCCTGACTTTC
CSVELGASGANVLTF
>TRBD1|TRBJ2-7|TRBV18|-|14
TGTGCCAGCTCAATGCCGGGACAGGGAGGCGAGCAGTACTTC
CASSMPGQGGEQYF
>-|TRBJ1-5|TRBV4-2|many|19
TGTGCCAGCAGCCAAGAAAGGACGGGACGGTTAAATAGCAATCAGCCCCAGCATTTT
CASSQERTGRLNSNQPQHF
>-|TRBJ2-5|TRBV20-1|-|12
TGCAGTGCTGGGGGGCTAGCAGAGACCCAGTACTTC
CSAGGLAETQYF
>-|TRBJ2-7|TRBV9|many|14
TGTGCCAGCAGCCCAGAGGTGGGCTCCTACGAGCAGTACTTC
CASSPEVGSYEQYF
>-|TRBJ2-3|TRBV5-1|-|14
TGCGCCAGCAGCCCCCGGACCACCGCAGATACGCAGTATTTT
CASSPRTTADTQYF
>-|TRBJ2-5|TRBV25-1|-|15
TGTGCCAGCAGTGAAACAGGGGACTTTCAAGAGACCCAGTACTTC
CASSETGDFQETQYF
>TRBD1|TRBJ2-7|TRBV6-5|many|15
TGTGCCAGCAGGGGTCAGGGGGCCGCATACTACGAGCAGTACTTC
CASRGQGAAYYEQYF
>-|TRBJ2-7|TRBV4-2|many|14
TGTGCCAGCAGCCAAGATGCTAGCGCCTACGAGCAGTACTTC
CASSQDASAYEQYF
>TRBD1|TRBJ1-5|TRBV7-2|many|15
TGTGCCAGCAGTCGGGACAGCCATAGCAATCAGCCCCAGCATTTT
CASSRDSHSNQPQHF
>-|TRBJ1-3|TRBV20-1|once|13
TGCAGTGCTAGAGGGTTCACTGGAAACACCATATATTTT
CSARGFTGNTIYF
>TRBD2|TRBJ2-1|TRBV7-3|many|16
TGTGCCAGCAGCTTAACGTTAGCGGGAGGCCACAATGAGCAGTTCTTC
CASSLTLAGGHNEQFF
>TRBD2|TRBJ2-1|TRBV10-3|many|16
TGTGCCATCAGTGACCTGACTAGCGGCTCCTACAATGAGCAGTTCTTC
CAISDLTSGSYNEQFF
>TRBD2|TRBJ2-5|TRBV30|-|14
TGTGCCTGGAAAGCTAGCGGGGGGGCTCAGACCCAGTACTTC
CAWKASGGAQTQYF
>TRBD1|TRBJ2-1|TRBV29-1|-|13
TGCAGCGCAAGACAGGGGGCAGTCAATGAGCAGTTCTTC
CSARQGAVNEQFF
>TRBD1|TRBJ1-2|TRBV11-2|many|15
TGTGCCAGCAGCTTAGCCCGGACAGGGCATTATGGCTACACCTTC
CASSLARTGHYGYTF
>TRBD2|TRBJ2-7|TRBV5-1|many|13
TGCGCCAGCGGTAGCGGGAGGGCGTACGAGCAGTACTTC
CASGSGRAYEQYF
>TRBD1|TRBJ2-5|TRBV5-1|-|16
TGCGCCAGCAGACCCGACAGGGTAGGGGCCCAAGAGACCCAGTACTTC
CASRPDRVGAQETQYF
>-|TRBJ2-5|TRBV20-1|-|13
TGCAGTGCTAGAGGGACAGCTGGAGAGACCCAGTACTTC
CSARGTAGETQYF
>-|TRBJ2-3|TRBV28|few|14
TGTGCCAGCAGTTCGTTGCCGCGCACAGATACGCAGTATTTT
CASSSLPRTDTQYF
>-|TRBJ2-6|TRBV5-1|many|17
TGCGCCAGCAGCTTGGTTTCTTCGCCGCCTGGGGCCAACGTCCTGACTTTC
CASSLVSSPPGANVLTF
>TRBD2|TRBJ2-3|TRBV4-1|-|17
TGCGCCAGCAGCCAAGATCGATGGAGCGGGAAGCCAGATACGCAGTATTTT
CASSQDRWSGKPDTQYF
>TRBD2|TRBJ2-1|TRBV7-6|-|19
TGTGCCAGCAGCTTAGCTCCGGGACTAGCGGGAGGGCGGGGCAATGAGCAGTTCTTC
CASSLAPGLAGGRGNEQFF